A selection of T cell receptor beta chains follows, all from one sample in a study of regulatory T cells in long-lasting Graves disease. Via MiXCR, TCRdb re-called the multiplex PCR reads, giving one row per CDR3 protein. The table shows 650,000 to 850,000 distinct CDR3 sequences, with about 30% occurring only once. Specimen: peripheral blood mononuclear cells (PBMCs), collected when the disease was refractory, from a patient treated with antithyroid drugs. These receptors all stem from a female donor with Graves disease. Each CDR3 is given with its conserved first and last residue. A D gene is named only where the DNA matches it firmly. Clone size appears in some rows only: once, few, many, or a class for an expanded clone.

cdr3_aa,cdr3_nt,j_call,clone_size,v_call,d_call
CASSLVPTEAFF,TGTGCCAGCAGCTTAGTTCCCACTGAAGCTTTCTTT,TRBJ1-1,few,TRBV7-9,NA
CASSPSGRALGTDTQYF,TGTGCCAGCAGTCCTAGCGGGAGGGCCCTCGGCACAGATACGCAGTATTTT,TRBJ2-3,NA,TRBV12-3/TRBV12-4,TRBD2
CASSTRRLAENTGELFF,TGTGCCAGCAGCACCCGGCGACTAGCGGAAAACACCGGGGAGCTGTTTTTT,TRBJ2-2,NA,TRBV6-1,TRBD2
CATGGQANEKLFF,TGTGCCACGGGGGGACAGGCTAATGAAAAACTGTTTTTT,TRBJ1-4,NA,TRBV3-1,TRBD1
CASSLALLRDYVGGLFF,TGTGCCAGCAGCTTAGCCCTCCTCCGGGACTACGTTGGGGGGCTGTTTTTT,TRBJ2-2,NA,TRBV7-2,TRBD2
CASSLVGQGASGANVLTF,TGTGCCAGCAGCTTAGTGGGACAGGGCGCCTCTGGGGCCAACGTCCTGACTTTC,TRBJ2-6,NA,TRBV7-6,TRBD1
CASSRTGGRTEAFF,TGTGCCAGCAGCAGGACAGGGGGACGTACTGAAGCTTTCTTT,TRBJ1-1,many,TRBV3-1,TRBD1
CASSVSSKTGGDYEQYF,TGTGCCAGCAGCGTGTCCTCTAAAACAGGGGGCGACTACGAGCAGTACTTC,TRBJ2-7,NA,TRBV7-3,TRBD1
CSARDGRGLNEQYF,TGCAGTGCTAGAGATGGGCGGGGATTGAACGAGCAGTACTTC,TRBJ2-7,few,TRBV20-1,NA
CASSPPARESYTF,TGTGCCAGCTCACCACCGGCCAGGGAGAGTTACACCTTC,TRBJ1-2,NA,TRBV18,NA
CASSLKRGPQTYEQYF,TGTGCCAGCAGTCTAAAGCGGGGGCCACAAACCTACGAGCAGTACTTC,TRBJ2-7,few,TRBV6-1,TRBD2
CASSGPMGARNTGELFF,TGTGCCAGCAGCGGCCCTATGGGAGCGAGGAACACCGGGGAGCTGTTTTTT,TRBJ2-2,few,TRBV7-9,NA
CASSSLLAAQRYEQYF,TGTGCCAGCAGTTCGCTTCTAGCGGCCCAACGGTACGAGCAGTACTTC,TRBJ2-7,NA,TRBV6-2/TRBV6-3,TRBD2
CSARILAAETQYF,TGCAGTGCTAGAATTCTAGCAGCAGAGACCCAGTACTTC,TRBJ2-5,many,TRBV20-1,NA
CSARVEGIYGYTF,TGCAGTGCTAGAGTCGAGGGTATCTATGGCTACACCTTC,TRBJ1-2,NA,TRBV20-1,NA
CATGGHEQYF,TGTGCCACTGGGGGTCACGAGCAGTACTTC,TRBJ2-7,NA,TRBV7-9,NA
CASSFGVDQDTLANYGYTF,TGTGCCAGCAGCTTTGGGGTTGATCAGGACACCCTAGCTAACTATGGCTACACCTTC,TRBJ1-2,few,TRBV7-3,NA